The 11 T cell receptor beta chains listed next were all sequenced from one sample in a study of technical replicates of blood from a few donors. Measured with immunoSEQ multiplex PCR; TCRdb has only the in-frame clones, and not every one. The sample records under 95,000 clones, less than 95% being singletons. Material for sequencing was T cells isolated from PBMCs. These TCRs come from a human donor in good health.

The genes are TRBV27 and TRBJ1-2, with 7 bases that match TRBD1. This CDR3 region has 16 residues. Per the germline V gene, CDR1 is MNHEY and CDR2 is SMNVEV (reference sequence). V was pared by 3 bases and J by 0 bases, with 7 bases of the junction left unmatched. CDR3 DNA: TGTGCCAGCAGTTTTAGGTGGGACAGAACTAACTATGGCTACACCTTC. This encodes CASSFRWDRTNYGYTF.

The CDR3 protein is CASNPGGLRNTIYF. The CDR3 DNA is TGTGCCAGCAACCCAGGGGGTCTAAGAAACACCATATATTTT. The rearrangement uses TRBV7-9 and TRBJ1-3; 7 nucleotides align to TRBD1. Per germline, CDR1 SEHNR and CDR2 FQNEAQ (reference sequence). The CDR3 spans 14 residues. The V and J ends lost 7 bases and 5 bases, in that order; junction bases with no gene match: 8.

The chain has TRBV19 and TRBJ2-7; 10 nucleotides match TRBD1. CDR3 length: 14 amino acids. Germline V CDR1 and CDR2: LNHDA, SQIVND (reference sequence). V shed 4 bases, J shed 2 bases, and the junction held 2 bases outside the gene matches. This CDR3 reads CASSTGQGPYEQYF. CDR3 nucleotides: TGTGCCAGTAGTACGGGACAGGGGCCCTACGAGCAGTACTTC. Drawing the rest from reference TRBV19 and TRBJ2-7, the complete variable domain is DGGITQSPKYLFRKEGQNVTLSCEQNLNHDAMYWYRQDPGQGLRLIYYSQIVNDFQKGDIAEGYSVSREKKESFPLTVTSAQKNPTAFYLCASSTGQGPYEQYFGPGTRLTVT.

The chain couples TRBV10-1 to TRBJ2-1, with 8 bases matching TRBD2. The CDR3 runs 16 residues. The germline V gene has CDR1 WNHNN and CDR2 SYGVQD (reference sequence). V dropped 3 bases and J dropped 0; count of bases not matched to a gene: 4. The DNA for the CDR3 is TGCGCCAGCAGTGAAACTAGCGGAAGCTCCTACAATGAGCAGTTCTTC. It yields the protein CASSETSGSSYNEQFF.

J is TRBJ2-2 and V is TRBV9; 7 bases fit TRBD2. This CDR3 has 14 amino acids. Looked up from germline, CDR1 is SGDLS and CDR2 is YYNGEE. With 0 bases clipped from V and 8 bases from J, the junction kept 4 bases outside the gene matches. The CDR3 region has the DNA TGTGCCAGCAGCGTAGGCGGGGGAGAGGGGGAGCTGTTTTTT. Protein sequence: CASSVGGGEGELFF. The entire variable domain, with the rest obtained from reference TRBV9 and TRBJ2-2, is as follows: DSGVTQTPKHLITATGQRVTLRCSPRSGDLSVYWYQQSLDQGLQFLIQYYNGEERAKGNILERFSAQQFPDLHSELNLSSLELGDSALYFCASSVGGGEGELFFGEGSRLTVL.

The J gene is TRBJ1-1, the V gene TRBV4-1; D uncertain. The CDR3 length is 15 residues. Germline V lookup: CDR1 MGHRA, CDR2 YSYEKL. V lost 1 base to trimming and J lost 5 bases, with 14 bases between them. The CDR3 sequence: CASSQVRARPTEAFF. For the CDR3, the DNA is TGCGCCAGCAGCCAAGTGAGGGCGCGACCGACTGAAGCTTTCTTT.

For the CDR3, the DNA is TGTGCTAGTGGTTTTCGCGCAGATACGCAGTATTTT. Translating it yields CASGFRADTQYF. The chain employs TRBV12-5 and TRBJ2-3; D unresolved. Trimming cost V 3 bases and J 4 bases, with 5 bases left between them. Germline loops: CDR1 LGHNT, CDR2 FRNRAP. The CDR3 totals 12 residues. Using reference TRBV12-5 and TRBJ2-3 for the parts outside the CDR3, the full variable domain is DARVTQTPRHKVTEMGQEVTMRCQPILGHNTVFWYRQTMMQGLELLAYFRNRAPLDDSGMPKDRFSAEMPDATLATLKIQPSEPRDSAVYFCASGFRADTQYFGPGTRLTVL.

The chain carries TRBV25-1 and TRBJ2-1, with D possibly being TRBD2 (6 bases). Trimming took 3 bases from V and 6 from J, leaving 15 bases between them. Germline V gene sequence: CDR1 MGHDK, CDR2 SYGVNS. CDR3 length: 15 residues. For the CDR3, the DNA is TGTGCCAGCAGTGATTGGGGGGTTCGTACCAATGAGCAGTTCTTC. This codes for CASSDWGVRTNEQFF.

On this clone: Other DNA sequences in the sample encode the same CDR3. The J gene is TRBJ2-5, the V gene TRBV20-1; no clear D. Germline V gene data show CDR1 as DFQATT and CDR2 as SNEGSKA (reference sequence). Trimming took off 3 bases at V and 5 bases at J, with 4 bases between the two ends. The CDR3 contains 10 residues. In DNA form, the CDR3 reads TGCAGTGCTAGTAGCGAGACCCAGTACTTC. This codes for CSASSETQYF.

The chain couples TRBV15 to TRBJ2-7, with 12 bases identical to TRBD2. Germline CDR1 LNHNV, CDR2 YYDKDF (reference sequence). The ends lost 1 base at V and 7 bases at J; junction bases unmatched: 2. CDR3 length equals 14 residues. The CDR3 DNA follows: TGTGCCACCAGCAGAGGACTAGCGGGGGAAGAGCAGTACTTC. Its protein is CATSRGLAGEEQYF. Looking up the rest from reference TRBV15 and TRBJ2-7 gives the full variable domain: DAMVIQNPRYQVTQFGKPVTLSCSQTLNHNVMYWYQQKSSQAPKLLFHYYDKDFNNEADTPDNFQSRRPNTSFCFLDIRSPGLGDTAMYLCATSRGLAGEEQYFGPGTRLTVT.

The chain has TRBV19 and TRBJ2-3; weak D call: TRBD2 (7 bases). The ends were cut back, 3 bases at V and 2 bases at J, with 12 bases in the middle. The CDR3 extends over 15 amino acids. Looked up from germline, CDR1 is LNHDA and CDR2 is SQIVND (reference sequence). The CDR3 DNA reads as TGTGCCAGTAGTATTAGGGGGGGGAACACAGATACGCAGTATTTT. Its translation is CASSIRGGNTDTQYF. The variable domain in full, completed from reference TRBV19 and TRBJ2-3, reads DGGITQSPKYLFRKEGQNVTLSCEQNLNHDAMYWYRQDPGQGLRLIYYSQIVNDFQKGDIAEGYSVSREKKESFPLTVTSAQKNPTAFYLCASSIRGGNTDTQYFGPGTRLTVL.